Given below is one TCR beta chain in context. Its matching antigen is unknown. Sequencing was performed with immunoSEQ multiplex PCR; in TCRdb, only in-frame clones are kept and a portion is missing. The sample holds 100,000 to 120,000 clones, more than 90% seen once. The data are from a study of siplizumab effects on memory and regulatory T cells. CDR1 and CDR2 (germline): LNHDA, SQIVND (reference sequence). The CDR3 extends over 15 amino acids. V dropped 3 bases and J dropped 1; count of bases not matched to a gene: 5. Broader study findings: Mean Treg-derived proportions of mappable alloreactive CD4+ clones were around 70% for siplizumab and about 30% for controls. Unstimulated subsets contained matches for only a minor fraction of alloreactive clones. Memory cells seemed less diverse than naive T cells, which seemed major alloresponse contributors.

The origin of this receptor is a human donor in good health. This rearrangement joins TRBV19 to TRBJ2-7; 8 bases are a match to TRBD2. The sample comprised CD4+ T cells sorted from blood. CDR3 DNA sequence: TGTGCCAGTAGTATTTTTCGGGGGGGATCCTACGAGCAGTACTTC. Amino acids: CASSIFRGGSYEQYF.